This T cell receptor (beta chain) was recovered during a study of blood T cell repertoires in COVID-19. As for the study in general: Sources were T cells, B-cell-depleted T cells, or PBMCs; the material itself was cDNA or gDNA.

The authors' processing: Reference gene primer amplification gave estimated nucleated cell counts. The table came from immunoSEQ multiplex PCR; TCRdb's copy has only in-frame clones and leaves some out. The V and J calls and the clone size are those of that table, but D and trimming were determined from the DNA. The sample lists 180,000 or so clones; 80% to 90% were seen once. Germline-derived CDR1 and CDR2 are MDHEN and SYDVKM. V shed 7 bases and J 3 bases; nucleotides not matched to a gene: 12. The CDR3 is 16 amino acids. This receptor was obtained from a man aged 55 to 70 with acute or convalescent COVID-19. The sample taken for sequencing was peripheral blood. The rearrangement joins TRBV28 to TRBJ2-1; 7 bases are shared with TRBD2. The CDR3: CASTPSSGGHYNEQFF. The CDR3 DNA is TGTGCCAGCACCCCGAGTTCGGGGGGTCACTACAATGAGCAGTTCTTC.